The clone carrying this T cell receptor (beta chain) was detected once. Its antigen is as yet unknown. The sample belongs to a study of shared clonotypes between healthy human individuals. At the level of the study: Those who served as donors were a couple of women and a few men between the ages of 18 and 49. Findings and limits, study-wide: Genetic and exposure-history diversity was limited by the few donors.

Measured with immunoSEQ multiplex PCR; TCRdb has only the in-frame clones, and not every one. The sample contains more than 2 million clones, about 94% of which appear only once. Naive CD4+ cells were CD45RA-selected; the remaining cells were memory. Between the trimmed V and J ends, which lost 6 bases and 6 bases, there was a span of 14 bases. CDR3 size: 14 residues. CDR1 is LNHDA, CDR2 SQIVND, per germline (reference sequence). The sample taken for sequencing was naive CD4+ T cells sorted from blood. Subset noted: CD45RA+ positively selected. The chain carries TRBV19 and TRBJ2-2; maybe TRBD1 (5 bases). This clonotype was sampled from a man aged 18 to 29 in good health. Here the CDR3 DNA reads TGTGCCAGTAGAGGTCAGGGAATGGCCGGGGAGCTGTTTTTT. Protein product: CASRGQGMAGELFF.